There are a few counts of the clone carrying this T cell receptor beta chain. What it binds is not known. Germline CDR1 SQVTM, CDR2 ANQGSEA. Trimming pared 6 bases from V and 0 bases from J, leaving 21 bases between. CDR3 length equals 17 residues. Researchers prepared the TCRbeta library using unique molecular identifiers, the study reports. TCRdb called the PCR reads again in MiXCR, with one record for every CDR3 protein. The data contain about 1,000,000 distinct CDR3 sequences, less than 30% of them singletons. This record belongs to a study of T-cell reconstitution after alpha-beta-depleted transplantation in children. Whole-study findings and limits: Some patients' high day-60 TCRbeta diversity was attributed to recipient cells surviving conditioning. The main origin of T-cell counts and diversity one year after transplant was newly produced T cells.

This chain uses TRBV29-1 with TRBJ2-1; the D is unclear. The sequence derives from a boy in the first two years of life who had a stem cell transplant for SCID, so the T cells may come from the graft donor. The source material was PBMCs, mostly from graft donor cells, sampled 360 days after TCRalphabeta/CD19-depleted stem cell transplant. DNA for the CDR3: TGCAGCGTCGCCGCCTTAACCAACAGCTACTCCTACAATGAGCAGTTCTTC. As protein: CSVAALTNSYSYNEQFF.